What follows are 14 T cell receptor beta chains derived from one specimen sequenced in a study of blood T cell repertoires in COVID-19. The table came from immunoSEQ multiplex PCR; TCRdb's copy has only in-frame clones and leaves some out. The data hold about 88,000 clones, with roughly 88% observed a single time. The sequenced sample consisted of peripheral blood. The receptors come from a woman of 80 years or more with acute or convalescent COVID-19.

The chain links TRBV6-1 to TRBJ1-5; no clear D. This CDR3 spans 11 amino acids. The V and J ends lost 7 bases and 7 bases respectively, with 8 bases between them. CDR1 is MNHNS and CDR2 is SASEGT in the germline V gene. CDR3 protein: CASNQVQPQHF. Written as DNA, the CDR3 is TGTGCCAGCAACCAGGTGCAGCCCCAGCATTTT.

This chain joins TRBV7-3 and TRBJ2-6; 7 bases match TRBD2. The germline CDR1 and CDR2 sequences are SGHTA and FQGTGA. V was clipped by 4 bases and J by 2 bases; unmatched bases: 5. This CDR3 comprises 16 residues. The CDR3 loop reads CASSYVSGAGANVLTF. CDR3 coding DNA: TGTGCCAGCAGCTATGTAAGCGGGGCTGGGGCCAACGTCCTGACTTTC. Drawing the rest from reference TRBV7-3 and TRBJ2-6, the complete variable domain is GAGVSQTPSNKVTEKGKYVELRCDPISGHTALYWYRQSLGQGPEFLIYFQGTGAADDSGLPNDRFFAVRPEGSVSTLKIQRTERGDSAVYLCASSYVSGAGANVLTFGAGSRLTVL.

This clone showed up just a few times. V and J are TRBV6-6 and TRBJ1-1; D unresolved. This CDR3 has 14 amino acids. V was cut by 4 bases and J by 0 bases, with 9 bases left in between. CDR1 and CDR2 from the germline V gene are MNHNY and SVGAGI (reference sequence). The DNA for the CDR3 is TGTGCCAGCAGTTCTGGAGTCATGAACACTGAAGCTTTCTTT. It encodes CASSSGVMNTEAFF.

The CDR3 DNA reads TGCAGTGCGTCGCTACTCTACGAGCAGTACTTC. It specifies CSASLLYEQYF. The chain recombines TRBV20-1 with TRBJ2-7; D is undetermined. This CDR3 is built from 11 residues. Germline V lookup: CDR1 DFQATT, CDR2 SNEGSKA (reference sequence). Trimming pared 6 bases from V and 3 bases from J, leaving 9 bases between.

The chain employs TRBV6-5 and TRBJ1-3; no clear D gene. Trimming removed 8 bases at V and 2 bases at J, with 4 bases between. Per the germline V gene, CDR1 is MNHEY and CDR2 is SVGAGI. This CDR3 spans 11 amino acids. Here the CDR3 DNA reads TGTGCCAGCGGAGCTGGAAACACCATATATTTT. Translating it yields CASGAGNTIYF.

V and J are TRBV11-2 and TRBJ2-7; the match to TRBD1 covers 7 bases. This CDR3 contains 13 residues. Germline CDR1 is SGHAT and CDR2 is FQNNGV. V was pared by 7 bases and J by 3 bases, with 6 bases of the junction left unmatched. The CDR3 sequence: CASTPTGIYEQYF. CDR3 DNA sequence: TGTGCCAGCACCCCGACAGGGATCTACGAGCAGTACTTC. Based on the CDR3 plus reference TRBV11-2 and TRBJ2-7, the full variable domain is EAGVAQSPRYKIIEKRQSVAFWCNPISGHATLYWYQQILGQGPKLLIQFQNNGVVDDSQLPKDRFSAERLKGVDSTLKIQPAKLEDSAVYLCASTPTGIYEQYFGPGTRLTVT.

The CDR3 here is CASSQLGTGGDHGYTF. CDR3 sequence (DNA): TGTGCCAGCTCACAGTTAGGGACAGGGGGCGATCATGGCTACACCTTC. The V call is TRBV18, the J call TRBJ1-2, with 12 bases identical to TRBD1. The V and J ends lost 4 bases and 6 bases, in that order; junction bases with no gene match: 9. CDR3 length: 16 residues. Germline V CDR1 and CDR2: KGHSH, LQKENI.

The chain couples TRBV5-1 to TRBJ1-6, with D perhaps TRBD1 (6 bases). The length of the CDR3 is 14 residues. Trimming stripped 1 base from V and 10 bases from J, with 12 bases between. CDR1 SGHRS and CDR2 YFSETQ come from the germline V gene. CDR3 nucleotides: TGCGCCAGCAGCTTGAGGGGGGGCGACTCACCCCTCCACTTT. Translating gives CASSLRGGDSPLHF.

This sequence joins TRBV18 and TRBJ1-2; tentative D call: TRBD1 (5 bases). The CDR3 is 13 residues long. V lost 5 bases and J 8 bases, leaving 15 bases between the germline ends. Looked up from germline, CDR1 is KGHSH and CDR2 is LQKENI. Written as DNA, the CDR3 is TGTGCCAGCTCATCCGACGGGAGGGGCGGCTACACCTTC. This codes for CASSSDGRGGYTF.

The chain's CDR3 is CASSIGGGWGNQPQHF. The CDR3, as DNA: TGTGCCAGTAGTATAGGAGGGGGATGGGGCAATCAGCCCCAGCATTTT. The chain recombines TRBV19 with TRBJ1-5; a possible D gene is TRBD1 (6 bases). Germline CDR1 reads LNHDA; CDR2 reads SQIVND (reference sequence). Trimming cost V 1 base and J 2 bases, with 12 bases left between them. The CDR3 covers 16 residues.

The chain combines TRBV28 with TRBJ1-5, with D unclear. CDR1 is MDHEN, CDR2 SYDVKM, per germline. Trimming stripped 2 bases from V and 6 bases from J, with 11 bases between. The CDR3 consists of 14 residues. The CDR3 DNA follows: TGTGCCAGCAGTTTAGTTGTCCGGGGTCAGCCCCAGCATTTT. Its translation: CASSLVVRGQPQHF.

This CDR3 is CAIREGQTEKLFF. The CDR3 DNA is TGTGCCATCAGAGAGGGACAGACAGAAAAACTGTTTTTT. The rearrangement uses TRBV10-3 and TRBJ1-4; TRBD1 aligns across 7 bases. The V and J ends lost 6 bases and 8 bases, in that order; junction bases with no gene match: 6. The CDR3 loop spans 13 amino acids. The germline V gene encodes CDR1 ENHRY and CDR2 SYGVKD.

V usage is TRBV9 and J usage is TRBJ1-1; tentatively, D is TRBD1 (6 bases). Trimming took 4 bases from V and 5 from J, leaving 21 bases between them. Germline V gene data show CDR1 as SGDLS and CDR2 as YYNGEE. CDR3 length: 16 amino acids. CDR3 in DNA: TGTGCCAGCAGCCCAAGATCGGGACACGGGGGGACTGAAGCTTTCTTT. Protein product: CASSPRSGHGGTEAFF. The full variable domain, rest sourced from reference TRBV9 and TRBJ1-1, is DSGVTQTPKHLITATGQRVTLRCSPRSGDLSVYWYQQSLDQGLQFLIQYYNGEERAKGNILERFSAQQFPDLHSELNLSSLELGDSALYFCASSPRSGHGGTEAFFGQGTRLTVV.

The rearrangement links TRBV5-1 to TRBJ2-3, with no clear D. The ends were cut back, 0 bases at V and 6 bases at J, with 8 bases in the middle. Germline V gives CDR1 SGHRS, CDR2 YFSETQ. The CDR3 runs 13 residues. DNA of the CDR3: TGCGCCAGCAGCTTGGGACTCGGGGATACGCAGTATTTT. Translated: CASSLGLGDTQYF. Supplemented by reference TRBV5-1 and TRBJ2-3, the full variable domain reads KAGVTQTPRYLIKTRGQQVTLSCSPISGHRSVSWYQQTPGQGLQFLFEYFSETQRNKGNFPGRFSGRQFSNSRSEMNVSTLELGDSALYLCASSLGLGDTQYFGPGTRLTVL.